The rows below give T cell receptor beta chains drawn from one sample of a study of control samples from healthy donors and cancer patients. Some clones are missing from TCRdb's copy, which holds only in-frame ones; the method was immunoSEQ multiplex PCR. Of roughly 120,000 clones in the sample, about 88% are singletons; the top ten hold roughly 2.5%. Source material: blood. The receptors originated from a woman aged 70-85 years in good health. Each CDR3 is given with its conserved first and last residue. The D gene is left open where the match is weak. Rows give clone size only sometimes, using once, few, many, or a class for an expanded clone.

d_call: TRBD1
j_call: TRBJ2-7
v_call: TRBV5-1
clone_size: -
cdr3_aa: CASSLTWGTGGYEQYF
cdr3_nt: TGCGCCAGCAGCTTGACCTGGGGGACAGGGGGCTACGAGCAGTACTTC

d_call: TRBD1
j_call: TRBJ2-3
v_call: TRBV10-3
clone_size: -
cdr3_aa: CAARGSGQGPSDTQYF
cdr3_nt: TGTGCCGCCCGGGGGTCGGGACAGGGGCCCTCCGATACGCAGTATTTT

d_call: -
j_call: TRBJ1-5
v_call: TRBV6-2/TRBV6-3
clone_size: -
cdr3_aa: CASSRTGTYSNQPQHF
cdr3_nt: TGTGCCAGCAGTCGTACCGGGACATATAGCAATCAGCCCCAGCATTTT

d_call: TRBD2
j_call: TRBJ2-5
v_call: TRBV11-2
clone_size: -
cdr3_aa: CASSFSGGAEETQYF
cdr3_nt: TGTGCCAGCAGCTTTAGCGGGGGGGCCGAGGAGACCCAGTACTTC

d_call: -
j_call: TRBJ1-1
v_call: TRBV5-6
clone_size: -
cdr3_aa: CASSLGRFTNTEAFF
cdr3_nt: TGTGCCAGCAGCTTGGGACGATTCACGAACACTGAAGCTTTCTTT

d_call: TRBD1
j_call: TRBJ1-4
v_call: TRBV2
clone_size: -
cdr3_aa: CASTRETGGNGLFF
cdr3_nt: TGTGCCAGCACTCGCGAGACAGGGGGGAACGGACTGTTTTTT

d_call: -
j_call: TRBJ2-5
v_call: TRBV7-9
clone_size: -
cdr3_aa: CASSKPRLGQYQETQYF
cdr3_nt: TGTGCCAGCAGCAAACCGAGACTTGGCCAATACCAAGAGACCCAGTACTTC

d_call: TRBD2
j_call: TRBJ2-7
v_call: TRBV2
clone_size: few
cdr3_aa: CASSEGTSGFYEQYF
cdr3_nt: TGTGCCAGCAGTGAGGGGACTAGCGGCTTCTACGAGCAGTACTTC

d_call: -
j_call: TRBJ1-5
v_call: TRBV4-1
clone_size: -
cdr3_aa: CASSPQSPGTSVSNQPQHF
cdr3_nt: TGCGCCAGCAGCCCGCAAAGTCCCGGGACATCAGTAAGCAATCAGCCCCAGCATTTT

d_call: -
j_call: TRBJ2-1
v_call: TRBV7-9
clone_size: few
cdr3_aa: CASSPTAGSEQFF
cdr3_nt: TGTGCCAGCAGCCCGACTGCAGGGTCCGAGCAGTTCTTC

d_call: -
j_call: TRBJ1-3
v_call: TRBV19
clone_size: -
cdr3_aa: CARSQGSGNTIYF
cdr3_nt: TGTGCCAGATCACAGGGTTCTGGAAACACCATATATTTT

d_call: TRBD1
j_call: TRBJ2-5
v_call: TRBV3-1/TRBV3-2
clone_size: -
cdr3_aa: CASSFGQGSGETQYF
cdr3_nt: TGTGCCAGCAGCTTCGGACAGGGAAGCGGAGAGACCCAGTACTTC

d_call: TRBD2
j_call: TRBJ2-2
v_call: TRBV29-1
clone_size: -
cdr3_aa: CSAKAAGVNTGELFF
cdr3_nt: TGCAGCGCCAAAGCGGCGGGAGTAAACACCGGGGAGCTGTTTTTT

d_call: -
j_call: TRBJ1-2
v_call: TRBV9
clone_size: few
cdr3_aa: CASSVGGQRNHNYGYTF
cdr3_nt: TGTGCCAGCAGCGTAGGAGGGCAACGGAATCATAACTATGGCTACACCTTC

d_call: -
j_call: TRBJ1-1
v_call: TRBV20-1
clone_size: once
cdr3_aa: CSASPRYTEAFF
cdr3_nt: TGCAGTGCTAGTCCCAGATACACTGAAGCTTTCTTT

d_call: TRBD1
j_call: TRBJ1-5
v_call: TRBV3-1/TRBV3-2
clone_size: -
cdr3_aa: CASSPTDRGSNQPQHF
cdr3_nt: TGTGCCAGCAGCCCAACAGACAGGGGTAGCAATCAGCCCCAGCATTTT

d_call: TRBD1
j_call: TRBJ1-3
v_call: TRBV19
clone_size: -
cdr3_aa: CASSQTGGLGNTIYF
cdr3_nt: TGTGCCAGTAGTCAAACAGGGGGCCTTGGAAACACCATATATTTT

d_call: TRBD1
j_call: TRBJ1-1
v_call: TRBV27
clone_size: -
cdr3_aa: CASSSDRAKNTEAFF
cdr3_nt: TGTGCCAGCAGTTCAGACAGGGCGAAGAACACTGAAGCTTTCTTT

d_call: -
j_call: TRBJ2-5
v_call: TRBV14
clone_size: once
cdr3_aa: CASSRTVKETQYF
cdr3_nt: TGTGCCAGCAGCCGGACAGTAAAAGAGACCCAGTACTTC

d_call: -
j_call: TRBJ2-3
v_call: TRBV5-5
clone_size: -
cdr3_aa: CASSLVRWEDTQYF
cdr3_nt: TGTGCCAGCAGCCTCGTCCGATGGGAAGATACGCAGTATTTT

d_call: -
j_call: TRBJ1-1
v_call: TRBV19
clone_size: -
cdr3_aa: CASSIAYPSGAFF
cdr3_nt: TGTGCCAGTAGTATAGCCTATCCCTCGGGAGCTTTCTTT

d_call: TRBD1
j_call: TRBJ2-3
v_call: TRBV18
clone_size: -
cdr3_aa: CASSPGQGSRDTQYF
cdr3_nt: TGTGCCAGCTCCCCGGGACAGGGGAGTCGGGATACGCAGTATTTT

d_call: -
j_call: TRBJ1-3
v_call: TRBV6-5
clone_size: -
cdr3_aa: CASRPASSGNTIYF
cdr3_nt: TGTGCCAGCAGGCCAGCGTCCTCTGGAAACACCATATATTTT

d_call: -
j_call: TRBJ2-7
v_call: TRBV9
clone_size: -
cdr3_aa: CASSVADTYEQYF
cdr3_nt: TGTGCCAGCAGCGTAGCAGACACCTACGAGCAGTACTTC

d_call: -
j_call: TRBJ1-2
v_call: TRBV4-2
clone_size: -
cdr3_aa: CASSQERQIDYGYTF
cdr3_nt: TGTGCCAGCAGCCAAGAGAGACAGATTGACTATGGCTACACCTTC

d_call: TRBD2
j_call: TRBJ2-5
v_call: TRBV18
clone_size: -
cdr3_aa: CASSPLRGEQETQYF
cdr3_nt: TGTGCCAGCTCACCATTGCGGGGGGAACAAGAGACCCAGTACTTC

d_call: -
j_call: TRBJ1-5
v_call: TRBV20-1
clone_size: -
cdr3_aa: CSASSGGGSNQPQHF
cdr3_nt: TGCAGTGCTAGTTCCGGAGGGGGTAGCAATCAGCCCCAGCATTTT

d_call: TRBD1
j_call: TRBJ1-2
v_call: TRBV24-1
clone_size: -
cdr3_aa: CATSTGQGYGYTF
cdr3_nt: TGTGCCACCAGCACTGGACAGGGGTATGGCTACACCTTC

d_call: -
j_call: TRBJ1-1
v_call: TRBV5-4
clone_size: -
cdr3_aa: CASSLAGNTEAFF
cdr3_nt: TGTGCCAGCAGCTTGGCCGGGAACACTGAAGCTTTCTTT

d_call: -
j_call: TRBJ2-3
v_call: TRBV3-1/TRBV3-2
clone_size: -
cdr3_aa: CASSLVPDTQYF
cdr3_nt: TGTGCCAGCAGCCTAGTACCAGATACGCAGTATTTT

d_call: -
j_call: TRBJ1-4
v_call: TRBV5-6
clone_size: -
cdr3_aa: CASSLNTLNEKLFF
cdr3_nt: TGTGCCAGCAGCTTGAACACGCTGAATGAAAAACTGTTTTTT

d_call: -
j_call: TRBJ1-1
v_call: TRBV3-1/TRBV3-2
clone_size: -
cdr3_aa: CASSQRTGFRTEAFF
cdr3_nt: TGTGCCAGCAGCCAAAGGACGGGGTTTCGCACTGAAGCTTTCTTT

d_call: TRBD2
j_call: TRBJ2-5
v_call: TRBV5-1
clone_size: -
cdr3_aa: CASSLGSGGAETQYF
cdr3_nt: TGCGCCAGCAGCTTGGGAAGCGGGGGGGCAGAGACCCAGTACTTC

d_call: -
j_call: TRBJ2-6
v_call: TRBV27
clone_size: -
cdr3_aa: CASKSLTQGISGANVLTF
cdr3_nt: TGTGCCAGCAAGTCACTTACACAGGGAATCTCTGGGGCCAACGTCCTGACTTTC

d_call: -
j_call: TRBJ1-1
v_call: TRBV4-2
clone_size: -
cdr3_aa: CASSPGLRLETEAFF
cdr3_nt: TGTGCCAGCAGCCCGGGACTACGGTTGGAAACTGAAGCTTTCTTT

d_call: -
j_call: TRBJ1-1
v_call: TRBV24-1
clone_size: -
cdr3_aa: CATSDPRKGTTEAFF
cdr3_nt: TGTGCCACCAGTGACCCAAGGAAGGGAACCACTGAAGCTTTCTTT

d_call: -
j_call: TRBJ2-1
v_call: TRBV13
clone_size: -
cdr3_aa: CASSLGGRGAYNEQFF
cdr3_nt: TGTGCCAGCAGCTTAGGGGGCAGGGGGGCTTACAATGAGCAGTTCTTC

d_call: -
j_call: TRBJ2-2
v_call: TRBV19
clone_size: once
cdr3_aa: CASSMWEFTTTGELFF
cdr3_nt: TGTGCCAGTAGTATGTGGGAGTTCACGACCACCGGGGAGCTGTTTTTT

d_call: -
j_call: TRBJ1-1
v_call: TRBV2
clone_size: -
cdr3_aa: CASSEDVVRQIMNTEAFF
cdr3_nt: TGTGCCAGCAGTGAAGACGTTGTGCGACAGATTATGAACACTGAAGCTTTCTTT

d_call: -
j_call: TRBJ1-2
v_call: TRBV6-5
clone_size: -
cdr3_aa: CASRPSLQSYGYTF
cdr3_nt: TGTGCCAGCAGGCCTTCACTGCAAAGCTATGGCTACACCTTC

d_call: -
j_call: TRBJ1-2
v_call: TRBV14
clone_size: -
cdr3_aa: CASSPAAGIGGGGYTF
cdr3_nt: TGTGCCAGCAGCCCCGCCGCCGGGATTGGGGGTGGCGGCTACACCTTC

d_call: TRBD1
j_call: TRBJ2-7
v_call: TRBV7-3
clone_size: -
cdr3_aa: CASSPQGGYEQYF
cdr3_nt: TGTGCCAGCAGCCCACAGGGGGGCTACGAGCAGTACTTC

d_call: -
j_call: TRBJ2-7
v_call: TRBV6-1
clone_size: -
cdr3_aa: CASSDKYEQYF
cdr3_nt: TGTGCCAGCAGTGACAAGTACGAGCAGTACTTC

d_call: TRBD1
j_call: TRBJ2-1
v_call: TRBV18
clone_size: -
cdr3_aa: CASSPRQGARNEQFF
cdr3_nt: TGTGCCAGCTCACCAAGGCAGGGGGCGCGGAATGAGCAGTTCTTC

d_call: -
j_call: TRBJ2-7
v_call: TRBV5-4
clone_size: -
cdr3_aa: CASSLFGSKFYEQYF
cdr3_nt: TGTGCCAGCAGCTTGTTCGGATCTAAGTTCTACGAGCAGTACTTC

d_call: -
j_call: TRBJ1-2
v_call: TRBV7-8
clone_size: -
cdr3_aa: CASSNPGYYGYTF
cdr3_nt: TGTGCCAGCAGCAATCCGGGGTACTATGGCTACACCTTC

d_call: -
j_call: TRBJ1-2
v_call: TRBV6-5
clone_size: -
cdr3_aa: CASSYLPGMGYGYTF
cdr3_nt: TGTGCCAGCAGTTACCTTCCAGGAATGGGCTATGGCTACACCTTC

d_call: -
j_call: TRBJ1-1
v_call: TRBV12-3/TRBV12-4
clone_size: -
cdr3_aa: CASSRNTEAFF
cdr3_nt: TGTGCCAGCAGCCGGAACACTGAAGCTTTCTTT

d_call: TRBD2
j_call: TRBJ2-5
v_call: TRBV9
clone_size: -
cdr3_aa: CASTATSGGQETQYF
cdr3_nt: TGTGCCAGCACCGCGACTAGCGGGGGACAAGAGACCCAGTACTTC

d_call: -
j_call: TRBJ1-2
v_call: TRBV19
clone_size: -
cdr3_aa: CASSIGTPGPHEYGYTF
cdr3_nt: TGTGCCAGTAGTATAGGGACCCCAGGTCCCCATGAGTATGGCTACACCTTC

d_call: -
j_call: TRBJ2-5
v_call: TRBV19
clone_size: -
cdr3_aa: CASSMYQETQYF
cdr3_nt: TGTGCCAGTAGTATGTACCAAGAGACCCAGTACTTC

d_call: -
j_call: TRBJ2-5
v_call: TRBV24-1
clone_size: -
cdr3_aa: CATKGSQETQYF
cdr3_nt: TGTGCCACCAAGGGGTCCCAAGAGACCCAGTACTTC

d_call: TRBD1
j_call: TRBJ1-2
v_call: TRBV6-5
clone_size: -
cdr3_aa: CASSYSRQGGGYTF
cdr3_nt: TGTGCCAGCAGTTACTCGCGACAGGGAGGTGGCTACACCTTC

d_call: -
j_call: TRBJ1-5
v_call: TRBV6-6
clone_size: -
cdr3_aa: CASSYSGRAHF
cdr3_nt: TGTGCCAGCAGTTACTCGGGCAGGGCACATTTT

d_call: -
j_call: TRBJ1-1
v_call: TRBV27
clone_size: -
cdr3_aa: CASSLIRDTEAFF
cdr3_nt: TGTGCCAGCAGTTTAATAAGGGACACTGAAGCTTTCTTT

d_call: -
j_call: TRBJ2-1
v_call: TRBV24-1
clone_size: -
cdr3_aa: CATSDSPGGEQFF
cdr3_nt: TGTGCCACCAGTGATTCCCCAGGGGGGGAGCAGTTCTTC

d_call: TRBD1
j_call: TRBJ1-3
v_call: TRBV9
clone_size: -
cdr3_aa: CASSQGTDSGNTIYF
cdr3_nt: TGTGCCAGCAGCCAAGGGACAGACTCTGGAAACACCATATATTTT

d_call: -
j_call: TRBJ2-1
v_call: TRBV6-4
clone_size: -
cdr3_aa: CASSETGDEQFF
cdr3_nt: TGTGCCAGCAGTGAGACCGGGGACGAGCAGTTCTTC